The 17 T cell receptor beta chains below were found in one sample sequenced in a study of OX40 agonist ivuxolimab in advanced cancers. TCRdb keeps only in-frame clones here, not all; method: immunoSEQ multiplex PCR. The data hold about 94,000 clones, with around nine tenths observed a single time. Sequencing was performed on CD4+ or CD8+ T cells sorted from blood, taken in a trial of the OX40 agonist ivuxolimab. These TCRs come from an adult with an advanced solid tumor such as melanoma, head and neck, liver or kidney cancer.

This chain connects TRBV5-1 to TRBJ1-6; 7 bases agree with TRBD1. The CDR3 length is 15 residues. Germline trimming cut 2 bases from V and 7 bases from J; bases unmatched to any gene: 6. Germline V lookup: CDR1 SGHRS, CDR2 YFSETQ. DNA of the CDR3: TGCGCCAGCAGCTTAATAGAGGGGGCGAATTCACCCCTCCACTTT. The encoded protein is CASSLIEGANSPLHF.

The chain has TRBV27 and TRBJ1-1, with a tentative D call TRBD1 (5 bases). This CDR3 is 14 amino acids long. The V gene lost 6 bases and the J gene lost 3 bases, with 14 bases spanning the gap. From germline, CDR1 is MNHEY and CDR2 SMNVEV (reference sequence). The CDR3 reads CASRKGKWDTEAFF. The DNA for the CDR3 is TGTGCCAGCAGAAAGGGGAAGTGGGACACTGAAGCTTTCTTT.

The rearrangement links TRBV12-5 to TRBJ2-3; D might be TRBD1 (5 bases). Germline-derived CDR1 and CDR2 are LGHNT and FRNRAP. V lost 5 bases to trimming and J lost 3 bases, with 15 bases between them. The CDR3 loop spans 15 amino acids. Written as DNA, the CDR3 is TGTGCTAGTGGTCGGCGGCAGGGATGGACAGATACGCAGTATTTT. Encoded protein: CASGRRQGWTDTQYF.

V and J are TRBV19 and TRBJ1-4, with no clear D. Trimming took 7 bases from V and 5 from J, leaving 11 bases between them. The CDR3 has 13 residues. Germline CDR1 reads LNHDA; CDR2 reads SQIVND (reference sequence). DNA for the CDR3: TGTGCCAGTACCATCGGGAGGAATGAAAAACTGTTTTTT. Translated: CASTIGRNEKLFF.

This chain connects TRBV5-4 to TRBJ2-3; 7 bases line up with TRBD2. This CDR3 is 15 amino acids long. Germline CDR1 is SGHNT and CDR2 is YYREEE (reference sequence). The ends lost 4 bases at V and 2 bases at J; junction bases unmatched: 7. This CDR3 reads CASSGGRGNTDTQYF. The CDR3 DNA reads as TGTGCCAGCAGCGGTGGGCGGGGGAACACAGATACGCAGTATTTT.

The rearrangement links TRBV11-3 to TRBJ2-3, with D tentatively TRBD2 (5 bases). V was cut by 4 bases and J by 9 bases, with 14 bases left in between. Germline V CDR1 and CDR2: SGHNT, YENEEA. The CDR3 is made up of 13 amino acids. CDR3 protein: CASSSPPRETQYF. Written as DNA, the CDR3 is TGTGCCAGCAGCTCGCCCCCCCGGGAAACGCAGTATTTT. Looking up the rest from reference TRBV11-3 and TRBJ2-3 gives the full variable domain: EAGVVQSPRYKIIEKKQPVAFWCNPISGHNTLYWYLQNLGQGPELLIRYENEEAVDDSQLPKDRFSAERLKGVDSTLKIQPAELGDSAVYLCASSSPPRETQYFGPGTRLTVL.

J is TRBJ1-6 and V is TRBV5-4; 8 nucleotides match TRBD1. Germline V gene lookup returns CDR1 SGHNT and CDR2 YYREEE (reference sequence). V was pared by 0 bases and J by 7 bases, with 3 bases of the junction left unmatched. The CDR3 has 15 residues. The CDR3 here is CASSLAAGGNSPLHF. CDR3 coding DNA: TGTGCCAGCAGCTTGGCCGCAGGGGGCAATTCACCCCTCCACTTT.

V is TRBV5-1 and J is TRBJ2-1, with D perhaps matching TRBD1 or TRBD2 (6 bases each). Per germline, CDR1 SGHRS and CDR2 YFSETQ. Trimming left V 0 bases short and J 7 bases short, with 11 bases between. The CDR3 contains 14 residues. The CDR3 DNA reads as TGCGCCAGCAGCTTGGGAGGGGGGAGTAATGAGCAGTTCTTC. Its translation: CASSLGGGSNEQFF. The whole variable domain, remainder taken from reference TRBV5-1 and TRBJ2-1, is KAGVTQTPRYLIKTRGQQVTLSCSPISGHRSVSWYQQTPGQGLQFLFEYFSETQRNKGNFPGRFSGRQFSNSRSEMNVSTLELGDSALYLCASSLGGGSNEQFFGPGTRLTVL.

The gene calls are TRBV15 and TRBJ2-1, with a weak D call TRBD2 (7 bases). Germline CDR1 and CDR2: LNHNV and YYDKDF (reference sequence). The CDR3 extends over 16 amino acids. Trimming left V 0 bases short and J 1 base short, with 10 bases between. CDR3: CATSRDRGGSYNEQFF. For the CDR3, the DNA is TGTGCCACCAGCAGAGATAGGGGGGGATCCTACAATGAGCAGTTCTTC.

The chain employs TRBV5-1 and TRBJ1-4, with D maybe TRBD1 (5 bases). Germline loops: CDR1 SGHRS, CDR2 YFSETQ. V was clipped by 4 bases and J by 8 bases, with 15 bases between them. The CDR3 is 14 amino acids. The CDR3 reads CASSGGPNKEKLFF. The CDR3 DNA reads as TGCGCCAGCAGCGGGGGACCGAATAAAGAAAAACTGTTTTTT.

The CDR3 nucleotides are TGTGCCAGCAGCCAAGGGTACGAGCAGTACTTC. Its protein is CASSQGYEQYF. This chain uses TRBV14 with TRBJ2-7; D is ambiguous. CDR3 length: 11 residues. V was pared by 1 base and J by 4 bases, with 2 bases between. Germline V CDR1 and CDR2: SGHDN, FVKESK.

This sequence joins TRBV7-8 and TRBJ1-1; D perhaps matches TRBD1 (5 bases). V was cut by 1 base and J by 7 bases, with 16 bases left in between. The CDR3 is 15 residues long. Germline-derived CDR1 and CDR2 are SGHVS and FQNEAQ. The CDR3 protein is CASSLVTPGQGEAFF. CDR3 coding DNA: TGTGCCAGCAGCTTAGTGACCCCTGGCCAGGGTGAAGCTTTCTTT.

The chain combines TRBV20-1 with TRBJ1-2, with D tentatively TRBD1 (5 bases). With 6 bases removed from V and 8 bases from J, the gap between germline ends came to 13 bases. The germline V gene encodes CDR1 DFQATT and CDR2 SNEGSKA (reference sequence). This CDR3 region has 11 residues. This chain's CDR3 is CSARDAKGYTF. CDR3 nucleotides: TGCAGTGCAAGGGACGCGAAAGGCTACACCTTC.

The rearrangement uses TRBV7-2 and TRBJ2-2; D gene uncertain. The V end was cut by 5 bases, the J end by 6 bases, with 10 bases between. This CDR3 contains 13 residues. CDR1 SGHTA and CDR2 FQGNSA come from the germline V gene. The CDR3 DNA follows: TGTGCCAGCAGCCCCCCCACGGCCGGGGAGCTGTTTTTT. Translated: CASSPPTAGELFF.

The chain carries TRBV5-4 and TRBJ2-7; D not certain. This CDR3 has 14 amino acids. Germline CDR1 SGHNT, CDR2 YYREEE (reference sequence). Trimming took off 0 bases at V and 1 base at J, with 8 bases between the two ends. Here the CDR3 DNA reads TGTGCCAGCAGCTTGGCGGGCTGGTCCTACGAGCAGTACTTC. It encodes CASSLAGWSYEQYF.

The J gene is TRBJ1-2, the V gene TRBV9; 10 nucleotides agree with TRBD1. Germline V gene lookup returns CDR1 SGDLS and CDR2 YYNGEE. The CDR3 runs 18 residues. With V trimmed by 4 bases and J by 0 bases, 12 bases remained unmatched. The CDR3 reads CASSLQGTGVGPNYGYTF. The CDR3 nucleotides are TGTGCCAGCAGCCTTCAAGGGACAGGGGTTGGACCTAACTATGGCTACACCTTC.

The CDR3 loop reads CASSLLGVGSYNSPLHF. CDR3 nucleotide sequence: TGTGCCAGCAGCTTACTGGGGGTGGGGTCCTATAATTCACCCCTCCACTTT. The V gene is TRBV11-2, the J gene TRBJ1-6; D may be TRBD1 (5 bases). Germline lookup yields CDR1 SGHAT and CDR2 FQNNGV. The CDR3 is 17 residues long. Deletions cut 2 bases from V and 1 base from J, with 12 bases between.